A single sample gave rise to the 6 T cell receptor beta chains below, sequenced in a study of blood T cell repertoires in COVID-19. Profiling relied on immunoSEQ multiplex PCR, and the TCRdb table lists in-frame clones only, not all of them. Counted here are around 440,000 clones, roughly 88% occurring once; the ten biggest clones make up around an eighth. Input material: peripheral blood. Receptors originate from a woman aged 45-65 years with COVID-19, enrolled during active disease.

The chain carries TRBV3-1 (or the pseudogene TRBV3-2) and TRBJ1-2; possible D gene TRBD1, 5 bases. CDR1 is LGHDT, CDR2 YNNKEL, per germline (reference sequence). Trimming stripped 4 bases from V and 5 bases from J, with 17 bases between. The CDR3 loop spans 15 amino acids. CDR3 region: CASSPPTGLLYGYTF. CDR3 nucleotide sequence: TGTGCCAGCAGCCCACCCACGGGACTGCTATATGGCTACACCTTC.

CDR3: CATSQPGQGSYDTQYF. CDR3 DNA sequence: TGTGCCACCAGCCAACCGGGACAGGGCTCGTATGATACGCAGTATTTT. V is TRBV24-1 and J is TRBJ2-3; 9 bases are shared with TRBD1. J gave up 6 bases and V 7 bases, and 13 bases lay outside the gene matches. The CDR3 covers 16 residues. The V gene's germline CDR1 is KGHDR and CDR2 SFDVKD.

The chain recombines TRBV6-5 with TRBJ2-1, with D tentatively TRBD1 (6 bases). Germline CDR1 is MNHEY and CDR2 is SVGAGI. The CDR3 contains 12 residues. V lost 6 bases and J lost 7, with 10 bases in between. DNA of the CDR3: TGTGCCAGCAGACTACAGGGAAATGAGCAGTTCTTC. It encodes CASRLQGNEQFF.

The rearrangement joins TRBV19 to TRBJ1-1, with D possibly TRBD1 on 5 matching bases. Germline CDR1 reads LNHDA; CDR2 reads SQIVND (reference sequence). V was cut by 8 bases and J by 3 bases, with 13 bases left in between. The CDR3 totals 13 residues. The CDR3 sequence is CASERRGDTEAFF. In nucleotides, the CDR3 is TGTGCCAGTGAACGTCGGGGGGACACTGAAGCTTTCTTT.

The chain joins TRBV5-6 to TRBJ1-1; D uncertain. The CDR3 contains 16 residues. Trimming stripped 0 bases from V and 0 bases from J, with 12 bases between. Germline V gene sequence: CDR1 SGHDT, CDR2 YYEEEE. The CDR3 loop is CASSLGGSPMNTEAFF. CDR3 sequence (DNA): TGTGCCAGCAGCTTGGGCGGCAGCCCAATGAACACTGAAGCTTTCTTT.

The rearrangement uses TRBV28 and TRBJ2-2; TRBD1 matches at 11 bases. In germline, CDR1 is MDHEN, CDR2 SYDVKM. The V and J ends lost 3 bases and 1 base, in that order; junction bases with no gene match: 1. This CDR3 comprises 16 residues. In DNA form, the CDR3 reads TGTGCCAGCAGTTTTGGGACAGGGGGGAACACCGGGGAGCTGTTTTTT. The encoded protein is CASSFGTGGNTGELFF.